This T cell receptor (beta chain) appears in the sequencing data of a study of blood T cell repertoires in COVID-19 (dated by TCRdb to 2020 to 2021). Regarding the complete study: Samples from collaborators originated in the United States, Italy and Spain and spanned both the acute and convalescent phases of COVID-19. The repertoires were released in a freely available public database meant as a resource for research on the immune response to SARS-CoV-2. Subjects who had been exposed to COVID-19, were actively infected with it, or had recovered from it provided the deeply sampled blood TCRbeta repertoires that made up the dataset. The material from the prospective study consisted of cDNA or gDNA derived from T cells, B-cell-depleted T cells, or PBMCs. Samples came from the ongoing ImmuneRACE study (first 160 participants) plus 1,254 subjects from 6 global collaborators. The sample metadata nearly always contained a de-identified subject ID, COVID-19 status, age in years and sex. Where available, HLA class I and class II types were obtained from metadata supplied by the sample provider rather than from assay-based typing. Overall results and qualifications from the work: How much clinical and demographic metadata was included differed by source and by participant, and the metadata was provided uncurated.

Collaborating institutions collected whole blood in K2EDTA tubes following their own protocols. For TCRbeta analysis, collaborators shipped samples in one of three forms: frozen whole blood, isolated PBMCs, or DNA extracted from either of those sample types. As for this clone: Its antigen remains unidentified. The record has no base qualities; no much larger clone is one base away.

The V end loses 6 bases and the J end loses 5 bases, and a stretch of 13 bases separates them. Per the germline V gene, SNHLY is the CDR1 and FYNNEI is the CDR2. The CDR3 goes from the cysteine to the phenylalanine over 13 residues. The read is trimmed to its CDR3 DNA, 39 bases read in frame from base 1. The immunoSEQ Assay, a bias-controlled multiplex PCR, was used to amplify TCRbeta CDR3 regions from genomic DNA. The authors' analysis ran thus. Nucleated cell counts per sample were estimated from amplification of reference gene primers within the assay. To quantify the absolute abundance of each unique TCRbeta CDR3 rearrangement, sequence reads were collapsed and filtered. For each sample, productive Simpson clonality was calculated as the square root of Simpson's diversity index across productive rearrangements. TCRdb took this table from immuneACCESS and kept in-frame rearrangements with V and J called. Such tables lack part of the clones; where checked against another copy, unresolved V genes explain under half of the gap, and the rest is unexplained. V, J and clone size are those of that table, while D and trimming were read from the DNA. Counted in this sample were 180,000 or so clones; around 87% of them appeared once. 0.99% of the sample comes from the top ten.

Sequencing input: peripheral blood. The rearrangement joined TRBV2 to TRBJ1-2; possibly the D gene is TRBD1, per 5 matching bases. The TCR was taken from a man between 18 and 29 years old with acute or convalescent COVID-19. The CDR3 sequence is CASSATAAYGYTF. The bases read TGTGCCAGCAGCGCGACAGCCGCTTATGGCTACACCTTC.